This T cell receptor beta chain emerged from a study of blood T cell repertoires in COVID-19. On the study more broadly: The United States, Italy and Spain provided the acute and convalescent COVID-19 samples. Sample material is recorded as cDNA or gDNA derived from T cells, B-cell-depleted T cells, or PBMCs.

Methods used by the authors: Reference gene primer amplification in the assay estimated nucleated cell counts. Profiling relied on immunoSEQ multiplex PCR, and the TCRdb table lists in-frame clones only, not all of them. The V and J calls and clone size were taken over from that table, and D and trimming were inferred from the DNA. The sample gives approximately 130,000 clones, around 80% of which show up once; more than 5% is in the top ten. Per the germline V gene, CDR1 is MNHEY and CDR2 is SMNVEV (reference sequence). The CDR3 totals 12 residues. The ends lost 7 bases at V and 8 bases at J; junction bases unmatched: 6.

This chain links TRBV27 with TRBJ1-2, with TRBD1 matching over 8 bases. The sequenced sample consisted of peripheral blood. The TCR sequence derives from a man older than 75 with active or convalescent COVID-19. The CDR3 DNA is TGTGCCAGCACCCAGACAGGGGCCGGCTACACCTTC. Its protein product is CASTQTGAGYTF.